These 5 T cell receptor beta chains originate from one sample sequenced in a study of PD-1 blockade in classical Hodgkin lymphoma. The repertoire was sequenced with immunoSEQ multiplex PCR; TCRdb's copy has only in-frame clones and lacks some. The repertoire holds around 28,000 clones, with around 78% as singletons. Every one of the patients relapsed after autologous stem cell transplantation (brentuximab vedotin exposure was variable). Sequences were derived from peripheral blood mononuclear cells (PBMCs), sampled before the second cycle of nivolumab. Receptors originate from a human donor with classical Hodgkin lymphoma.

Comment on this clone: A junction end diverges from the germline sequence, so it may reflect a read error. The chain links TRBV7-7 to TRBJ2-5, with TRBD2 matching 7 bases. The V gene's germline CDR1 is SSHAT and CDR2 FNYEAQ (reference sequence). The CDR3 covers 15 residues. The CDR3, as DNA: TGTGCTAGCAGCCCCCGGGGGACTACGGGGGAGACCCAGTACTTC. This translates into CASSPRGTTGETQYF.

This chain joins TRBV6-6 and TRBJ2-5; D possibly corresponds to TRBD1 (5 bases). This CDR3 region has 12 residues. With 7 bases removed from V and 2 bases from J, the gap between germline ends came to 8 bases. The germline CDR1 and CDR2 sequences are MNHNY and SVGAGI (reference sequence). The CDR3 region is CASTQVQETQYF. The CDR3 bases are TGTGCCAGCACACAGGTTCAAGAGACCCAGTACTTC.

This chain uses TRBV18 with TRBJ2-7; 7 bases line up with TRBD2. Germline-derived CDR1 and CDR2 are KGHSH and LQKENI. The CDR3 extends over 13 amino acids. Trimming at V came to 5 bases and at J to 0 bases, leaving 1 base not matched to a gene. The DNA for the CDR3 is TGTGCCAGCTCAAGGACTAGCTCCTACGAGCAGTACTTC. This sequence encodes CASSRTSSYEQYF. Full variable domain (rest looked up from reference TRBV18 and TRBJ2-7): NAGVMQNPRHLVRRRGQEARLRCSPMKGHSHVYWYRQLPEEGLKFMVYLQKENIIDESGMPKERFSAEFPKEGPSILRIQQVVRGDSAAYFCASSRTSSYEQYFGPGTRLTVT.

This chain uses TRBV19 with TRBJ2-1; 16 bases line up with TRBD2. J was trimmed by 2 bases and V by 5 bases; bases with no gene match: 12. This CDR3 is 20 amino acids long. Looked up from germline, CDR1 is LNHDA and CDR2 is SQIVND (reference sequence). The CDR3 DNA sequence: TGTGCCAGTAGTCCGCGCCGGGGACTAGCGGGGGGGCCGGCCTACAATGAGCAGTTCTTC. Translated, it gives CASSPRRGLAGGPAYNEQFF.

V is TRBV4-3 and J is TRBJ2-5; D gene uncertain. Germline V gene data show CDR1 as LGHNA and CDR2 as YSLEER. This CDR3 contains 19 residues. V was pared by 0 bases and J by 2 bases, with 22 bases between. The DNA for the CDR3 is TGCGCCAGCAGCCAAGATGTAAGTAGAAGTCGGCGTTGGCAAGAGACCCAGTACTTC. It yields the protein CASSQDVSRSRRWQETQYF.